Below, one T cell receptor beta chain is given with its context. As yet, its antigen is unknown. These data are taken from a study of graft-versus-host responses after intestinal transplantation. Overall study results and limits: Recipient marrow held GvH clones, some first seen in ileum or blood.

The table came from immunoSEQ multiplex PCR; TCRdb's copy has only in-frame clones and leaves some out. The repertoire holds over 45,000 clones, with 90% to 95% as singletons. The CDR3 sequence is 17 residues long. V lost 5 bases and J lost 5; bases outside the gene matches: 11. The germline gives CDR1 ENHRY, CDR2 SYGVKD. This clonotype was obtained from a human donor who was the organ donor for an intestinal transplant. This sample comprised unstimulated CD4+ T cells sorted from spleen or lymph node cells, obtained before transplant. The V and J genes are TRBV10-3 and TRBJ2-3; 12 bases agree with TRBD2. DNA for the CDR3: TGTGCCATCAGTTGGGCTAGCGGGGGGGCCCGGATAGATACGCAGTATTTT. It yields the protein CAISWASGGARIDTQYF.